These 14 T cell receptor beta chains share one sample of origin, sequenced in a study of long-term antiretroviral therapy in people with HIV (dated by TCRdb to between 2021 and 2022). The immunoSEQ hsTCRB v3.0 assay was used at survey level resolution for TRB variable region sequencing. Not all clones reach the TCRdb copy of this immuneACCESS table, which keeps in-frame sequences only. Checked studies attribute under half of the gap to unresolved V genes and leave the rest unexplained. Counted in this sample were about 25,000 clones; approximately 95% of them appeared once. The ten largest make up under 10% of the sample. The source was unsorted PBMCs, collected 7.6 years after starting antiretroviral therapy. These receptors were obtained from a woman in her 40s with HIV.

This rearrangement joins TRBV7-9 to TRBJ2-3; tentatively, D is TRBD1 or TRBD2 (6 bases each). Germline V gives CDR1 SEHNR, CDR2 FQNEAQ (reference sequence). This CDR3 spans 16 amino acids. The V gene lost 2 bases and the J gene lost 3 bases, with 15 bases spanning the gap. DNA for the CDR3: TGTGCCAGCAGCTTAAGGGGGGCCGAAGGGACAGATACGCAGTATTTT. The encoded protein is CASSLRGAEGTDTQYF.

This clone came up once. The V and J genes are TRBV6-5 and TRBJ2-7; D possibly corresponds to TRBD1 (6 bases). In germline, CDR1 is MNHEY, CDR2 SVGAGI. The length of the CDR3 is 14 residues. V lost 4 bases, J lost 5 bases, and 15 bases lay in between. The CDR3 here is CASSSRQVLNEQYF. In nucleotides, the CDR3 is TGTGCCAGCAGTTCTAGACAGGTTCTAAACGAGCAGTACTTC.

V is TRBV4-3 and J is TRBJ2-5; 8 nucleotides line up with TRBD2. Germline loops: CDR1 LGHNA, CDR2 YSLEER. CDR3 length equals 13 residues. V lost 4 bases and J lost 12; bases outside the gene matches: 10. CDR3 sequence: CASSRSFSGEKYF. The CDR3 nucleotides read TGCGCCAGCAGCCGATCCTTTAGCGGGGAGAAGTACTTC.

The rearrangement links TRBV5-8 to TRBJ1-5, with 11 positions matching TRBD1. Losses at the gene ends were 4 bases for V and 0 bases for J; bases not matched to a gene: 6. This CDR3 contains 17 residues. CDR1 and CDR2 from the germline V gene are SGHTS and YDEGEE. The CDR3 DNA is TGTGCCAGCAGCGGACAGGGGGCTTCATATAGCAATCAGCCCCAGCATTTT. Its translation: CASSGQGASYSNQPQHF.

The chain is built from TRBV2 and TRBJ2-1, with D tentatively TRBD2 (6 bases). CDR1 is SNHLY, CDR2 FYNNEI, per germline. V lost 6 bases and J lost 0, with 9 bases in between. This CDR3 comprises 14 residues. This CDR3 is CASRAGGSYNEQFF. In DNA, the CDR3 is TGTGCCAGCAGGGCCGGGGGCTCCTACAATGAGCAGTTCTTC.

This chain uses TRBV5-5 with TRBJ2-5; TRBD2 might be the D (6 bases). Germline CDR1 and CDR2: SGHKS and YYEKEE (reference sequence). Trimming removed 0 bases from V and 5 bases from J, with 17 bases in between. The CDR3 is 16 residues long. The CDR3 loop reads CASSLALLVGGETQYF. The CDR3 DNA follows: TGTGCCAGCAGCTTGGCCTTGTTAGTTGGAGGGGAGACCCAGTACTTC.

The J gene is TRBJ1-6, the V gene TRBV30; no firm D call. This CDR3 region has 16 residues. Germline CDR1 and CDR2: GTSNPN and SVGIG (reference sequence). V lost 4 bases and J lost 9, with 22 bases in between. CDR3 protein: CAWKGGSSGAGSPLHF. The CDR3 nucleotides are TGTGCCTGGAAGGGTGGCAGCTCGGGAGCGGGTTCACCCCTCCACTTT.

V gene TRBV5-1 combines with J gene TRBJ1-2; D is possibly TRBD1 (5 bases). V lost 0 bases and J lost 8, with 17 bases in between. The CDR3 is 15 amino acids. From germline, CDR1 is SGHRS and CDR2 YFSETQ. The CDR3 DNA sequence: TGCGCCAGCAGCTTGGAGGCAGGGCATATCGGGGGCTACACCTTC. It codes for CASSLEAGHIGGYTF.

V and J are TRBV19 and TRBJ1-2; possibly TRBD1 for D (6 bases). CDR3 length: 14 residues. The germline V and J ends were trimmed by 0 bases and 11 bases, with 16 bases remaining between them. Germline CDR1 and CDR2: LNHDA and SQIVND (reference sequence). CDR3 coding DNA: TGTGCCAGTAGTATAGAAGTACAGGGACTGGGATACACCTTC. Its translation is CASSIEVQGLGYTF. Variable domain in full (rest from reference TRBV19 and TRBJ1-2): DGGITQSPKYLFRKEGQNVTLSCEQNLNHDAMYWYRQDPGQGLRLIYYSQIVNDFQKGDIAEGYSVSREKKESFPLTVTSAQKNPTAFYLCASSIEVQGLGYTFGSGTRLTVV.

The chain uses TRBV7-3 and TRBJ2-5, with D hard to call. CDR3 length: 13 residues. V lost 5 bases to trimming and J lost 5 bases, with 12 bases between them. Germline V gene data show CDR1 as SGHTA and CDR2 as FQGTGA. The CDR3 sequence is CASSPSERETQYF. As DNA, the CDR3 is TGTGCCAGCAGCCCCAGCGAGAGGGAGACCCAGTACTTC.

In DNA form, the CDR3 reads TGTGCCTGGAGCGCTACGGATCAGCCCCAGCATTTT. Translating it yields CAWSATDQPQHF. The chain employs TRBV30 and TRBJ1-5, with D unclear. The CDR3 spans 12 residues. Germline V CDR1 and CDR2: GTSNPN, SVGIG (reference sequence). The V end lost 3 bases, the J end lost 5 bases, and 8 bases lay between the germline ends. The full variable domain, completed using reference TRBV30 and TRBJ1-5, is SQTIHQWPATLVQPVGSPLSLECTVEGTSNPNLYWYRQAAGRGLQLLFYSVGIGQISSEVPQNLSASRPQDRQFILSSKKLLLSDSGFYLCAWSATDQPQHFGDGTRLSIL.

J is TRBJ2-5 and V is TRBV19; 10 nucleotides line up with TRBD2. This CDR3 contains 20 residues. CDR1 LNHDA and CDR2 SQIVND come from the germline V gene (reference sequence). V lost 3 bases and J lost 5; bases outside the gene matches: 21. The CDR3 region is CASSITSGGAVLGNRETQYF. In DNA form, the CDR3 reads TGTGCCAGTAGTATCACCAGCGGGGGGGCCGTTTTAGGAAATCGGGAGACCCAGTACTTC.

The chain is built from TRBV30 and TRBJ1-4; 9 positions agree with TRBD1. This CDR3 is built from 14 residues. V was pared by 0 bases and J by 7 bases, with 3 bases of the junction left unmatched. Germline V CDR1 and CDR2: GTSNPN, SVGIG (reference sequence). The chain's CDR3 is CAWSVQGAGEKLFF. Written as DNA, the CDR3 is TGTGCCTGGAGTGTACAGGGGGCGGGTGAAAAACTGTTTTTT.

The rearrangement joins TRBV19 to TRBJ2-3; D gene unclear. The CDR3 covers 12 residues. The germline V gene encodes CDR1 LNHDA and CDR2 SQIVND (reference sequence). V was shortened by 2 bases and J by 6 bases, with 6 bases between the two germline ends. The CDR3 DNA reads as TGTGCCAGTAGTATATGGGGTGATACGCAGTATTTT. Translated, it gives CASSIWGDTQYF.